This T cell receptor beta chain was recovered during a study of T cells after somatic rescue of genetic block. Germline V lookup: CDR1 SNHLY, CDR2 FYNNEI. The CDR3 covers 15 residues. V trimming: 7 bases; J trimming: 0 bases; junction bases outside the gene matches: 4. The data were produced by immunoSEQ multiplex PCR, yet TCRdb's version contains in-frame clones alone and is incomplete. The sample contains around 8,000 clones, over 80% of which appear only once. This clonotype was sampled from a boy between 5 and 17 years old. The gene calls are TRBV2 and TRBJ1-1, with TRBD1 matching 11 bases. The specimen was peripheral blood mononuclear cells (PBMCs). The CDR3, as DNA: TGTGCCAGCACCTGGACAGGGGGCTTGAACACTGAAGCTTTCTTT. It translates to CASTWTGGLNTEAFF.